Listed here is a single T cell receptor (beta chain). This clone was picked up a small number of times. No antigen is known for it. Per-base quality was not reported, and no clone a single base away is much larger than it. Library construction relied on the immunoSEQ multiplex PCR assay. TCRdb's version of the immuneACCESS table is confined to in-frame rearrangements and falls short of the full clone set. An unresolved V gene accounts for under half of the shortfall where checked; the remainder is of unknown origin. The sample contains 450,000 to 650,000 clones, about 84% of them found a single time. Jointly, the top ten make up about 0.013% of the sample. The sample is drawn from a study of shared T cell receptors in the human thymus (dated by TCRdb to the early 2020s). Context from the whole study: The study examined how self-reactive, shared T-cell receptor alpha chains are generated in the human thymus.

The germline ends are 10 bases apart after V is trimmed by 3 bases and J by 4 bases. CDR1 LGHNA and CDR2 YSLEER were looked up in the germline V gene. From its cysteine to its phenylalanine, the CDR3 spans 14 amino acids. The sequence is cut down to CDR3 DNA, 42 bases in frame from base 1. The sample was also linked to a second study, of human thymus T cells. As that second paper reports: The donors were immunologically healthy infants in Finland who had open corrective cardiac surgery for congenital heart defects. The thymus tissue came from surgical resects taken out during corrective cardiac surgery. Usage of V and J gene segments appeared to be biased in both the thymic and the peripheral blood repertoires. Highly overlapping thymic TCR repertoires among unrelated individuals were reported in the related research. The study described the TCR alpha and beta repertoires in under 10 infant thymus samples and four matching peripheral blood samples. The infant donors were roughly 6 to 250 days old, and the cohort included five or six males and a couple of females. Thymocytes were released mechanically from tissue and stored at -70 °C as pellets of roughly 9-31 million cells. A QIAsymphony instrument was used to extract genomic DNA from the frozen cell pellets. The immunoSEQ multiplex PCR assay was used to amplify the TCRB and TCRAD loci from a standardized quantity of quality-controlled genomic DNA. The amplicons covered the V(D)J region and were long enough to include the CDR3 and to identify the V and J genes. The amplicons were sequenced on an Illumina platform via the commercial immunoSEQ service. Primer bias and sequencing errors were corrected as previously described, and TCRAD and TCRB were defined on the basis of the IMGT database. The repertoires were analysed using immunoSEQ Analyzer 3.0 and VDJTools for basic statistics, V/J segment usage, diversity estimates, rarefaction and pairwise overlap. Chao1, ChaoE, Efron-Thisted, Shannon and inverse Simpson indices were used to estimate diversity, which was also estimated on datasets down-sampled to the smallest sample. For repertoire overlap, CDR3 nucleotide sequence, V gene and J gene had to match strictly, and clustering was done by Jaccard-based multidimensional scaling. On average, thymus samples gave hundreds of thousands of unique TCRB clonotypes, whereas blood samples gave 75,000 to 85,000.

This clonotype originated in a boy under two years old with a congenital heart defect. Donor details come from another sample of the same person, matched by shared clones. Sequencing was carried out using thymocytes. This receptor chain uses TRBV4-3 and TRBJ2-1; the D gene cannot be resolved reliably. In nucleotide form, the sequence is TGCGCCAGCAGCCATCGCGGAGCTTACAATGAGCAGTTCTTC. This translates into CASSHRGAYNEQFF.